The entry that follows covers one T cell receptor beta chain sequence. The antigen it binds to is not known. No base quality values were provided; no much bigger clone lies one nucleotide off. This sample is drawn from a study of Ad26.COV2.S vaccination and SARS-CoV-2 variants (dated by TCRdb to the early 2020s). Regarding the complete study: Donors in the vaccine arm were drawn from COV1001, a phase I-IIa trial of Ad26.COV2.S in healthy adults that was multicentre, randomized, double-blind and placebo-controlled. Ad26.COV2.S was administered intramuscularly at 5 x 10^10 or 1 x 10^11 viral particles, either as a single shot or as two shots given 56 days apart. The specificity and breadth of SARS-CoV-2-reactive T cell receptors after Ad26.COV2.S vaccination were assessed by TCRbeta repertoire sequencing. A total of around 32 samples were included in the TCR-sequenced set, comprising roughly 19 Ad26.COV2.S vaccine recipients, 5 placebo recipients and 8 SARS-CoV-2 convalescent individuals. Trial participants were randomized into five groups of five, in which low-dose or high-dose Ad26.COV2.S was given once or twice, or placebo was given on both occasions. Investigators did not know the trial group allocation while performing experiments and assessing outcomes. Summary of the overall study and its limitations: The study was not powered to compare responses between vaccine doses or regimens. Ad26.COV2.S recipients had higher spike-specific TCR breadth than placebo recipients (P = 0.0014). After vaccination, spike-specific CD8+ and CD4+ T cell responses were reported to show substantial breadth. The authors noted that total T cell responses may have been underestimated by the TCR breadth and depth analyses. Comparable non-spike TCR breadth was observed between vaccine and placebo recipients, consistent with only spike being contained in the vaccine.

The treatment or condition label corresponds to: 15 to 20 received Ad26.COV2.S at low or high dose, single or two shots; about 5 received placebo; per-sample allocation not given. Repertoires of vaccine and placebo recipients were sequenced from samples collected on day 63 after the first injection. Between 29 July and 7 August 2020, Cohort 1b enrolled about two dozen adults aged 18-55 years at one site in Boston, USA. Ad26.COV2.S was a replication-incompetent adenovirus type 26 vector that expressed a prefusion-stabilized SARS-CoV-2 spike protein derived from the original Wuhan strain. TCRbeta CDR3 regions were sequenced with the immunoSEQ Assay. After extraction, genomic DNA underwent amplification by bias-controlled multiplex PCR, followed by high-throughput sequencing. In the source study's methods: To quantify the absolute abundance of every unique TCRbeta CDR3 region, sequences were collapsed and filtered. Usable DNA was measured by amplifying reference genes present in all nucleated cells, and TCRbeta template counts were normalized to that usable DNA to estimate T cell fraction. Repertoire TCRs were annotated as SARS-CoV-2-specific by exact matching of V gene, CDR3 amino acid sequence and J gene to a known reactive TCR set. MIRA supplied the reference SARS-CoV-2 TCR set, which was filtered for enrichment in COVID-19-positive ImmuneCODE repertoires so that public or cross-reactive TCRs were removed. Based on the MIRA antigens, annotated TCRs were further analysed at the level of specific ORF or position within ORF. Depth was the summed frequency of annotated unique rearrangements, while breadth was defined as annotated unique rearrangements over total unique productive rearrangements. Two-sided Wilcoxon rank-sum tests were used to compare TCR breadth between groups. TCRdb carries this immuneACCESS record with in-frame sequences only. Its versions omit some clonotypes, under half of them owing to an unresolved V gene in the studies checked, with the rest unexplained. The DNA gave D and trimming, while V, J and clone size come from that table. This sample holds around 450,000 clones; approximately 87% were observed only once. The ten top clones hold around 3.6% of the sample.

Reading the germline V gene gives CDR1 SQVTM and CDR2 ANQGSEA. The CDR3 numbers 13 residues from cysteine through phenylalanine. The retained sequence is limited to the CDR3, 39 bases, with the frame set at the first base. The germline ends are 10 bases apart after V is trimmed by 7 bases and J by 1 base. This receptor was taken from a person between 18 and 65 years old who received the Ad26.COV2.S COVID-19 vaccine or a placebo. Recombination connected TRBV29-1 to TRBJ1-4, and TRBD1 may be the D gene, going by 6 matching bases. The starting material was peripheral blood, obtained in a trial of Ad26.COV2.S vaccine versus placebo. The CDR3 protein: CSGRGGTNEKLFF. The base sequence is TGCAGCGGCAGGGGAGGAACTAATGAAAAACTGTTTTTT.